A selection of T cell receptor beta chains follows, all from one sample in a study of cytomegalovirus exposure and HLA in healthy donors. Measured with immunoSEQ multiplex PCR; TCRdb has only the in-frame clones, and not every one. The sample holds 210,000 or so clones; 85% to 90% are singletons and the top ten take roughly 0.99%. Sequenced material: PBMCs. The receptors derive from a woman between 18 and 30 years old in good health and CMV-seronegative. Each CDR3 is given without its conserved first and last residue.

J gene,V gene,CDR3 protein
TRBJ1-4,TRBV7-2,ASSPDRKNEKLF
TRBJ2-4,TRBV27,ASSPHQYALAKNIQY
TRBJ2-7,TRBV7-8,ASSLEQDYEQY
TRBJ1-5,TRBV10-2,ASSAPDSNQPQH
TRBJ2-1,TRBV6-5,ASSRGTSGGNEQF
TRBJ1-2,TRBV6-5,ASGAGAKGYT
TRBJ2-6,TRBV5-4,ASSLGDSVTSGANVLT
TRBJ1-4,TRBV7-2,ATGRGREKLF
TRBJ1-1,TRBV7-9,ASSLRQELEAF
TRBJ2-3,TRBV7-3,ASSSAVSTDTQY
TRBJ1-5,TRBV21-1,ASSPRGGVGRIRPQH
TRBJ2-7,TRBV7-9,SSSLMTGQPYEQY
TRBJ2-1,TRBV7-9,ASSFSESSYNEQF
TRBJ2-5,TRBV27,ASSSRLAETQY
TRBJ1-1,TRBV5-1,ASSIQGAGNTEAF
TRBJ2-5,TRBV14,ASSQPGASSQETQY
TRBJ2-3,TRBV10-1,ASSDRLAGDTQY
TRBJ2-1,TRBV4-3,ASSPRLAGDISYNEQF
TRBJ2-7,TRBV4-3,ASSQGTSGLYEQY
TRBJ2-5,TRBV11-3,ASSLGNRGETQY
TRBJ1-2,TRBV5-4,ASSSGGSLGGDGYT
.,TRBV13,ASSLGLAGLYEQY
TRBJ1-2,TRBV15,ATTTNFYGYT
TRBJ2-7,TRBV11-3,ASSENRVDYEQY
TRBJ2-7,TRBV19,ASSITGPLEQY
TRBJ1-5,TRBV6-1,ASSRTDNQPQH
TRBJ1-4,TRBV6-6,ASTTQGSEKLF
TRBJ1-4,TRBV11-3,ASSSHLRDSRNEKLF